The entry below gives a single TCR beta chain sequence along with its context. Its antigen remains unidentified. The data derive from a study of T cell responses to AZD1222 COVID-19 vaccine. Study findings and constraints: Females made up more of the donors, who were largely white British, and clonal diversity may have come out too low. Sampled repertoires all dated from after the peak T cell response. Unmutated regions of variants are reportedly targeted by nearly half of spike-specific TCRs.

Germline CDR1 and CDR2: SNHLY and FYNNEI. J was trimmed by 7 bases and V by 7 bases; bases with no gene match: 11. This CDR3 has 16 amino acids. The protocol was immunoSEQ multiplex PCR, while the TCRdb copy is restricted to in-frame clones and leaves out a portion. Counted here are some 180,000 clones, about 93% occurring once; the ten biggest clones make up approximately 1.9%. The chain is built from TRBV2 and TRBJ2-2; 11 positions agree with TRBD2. Sequenced here: peripheral blood, sampled 28 days after the second AZD1222 dose. The sequence was obtained from an adult who received the AZD1222 COVID-19 vaccine. CDR3 sequence reads: CASKGTSGSRDGELFF. In DNA form, the CDR3 reads TGTGCCAGCAAGGGAACTAGCGGGAGCCGGGACGGGGAGCTGTTTTTT.